The 12 T cell receptor beta chains listed next were all sequenced from one sample in a study of T cell clonality in common variable immunodeficiency. Here immunoSEQ multiplex PCR was the method, and the copy in TCRdb shows in-frame clones only, minus some. This table holds under 65,000 clones with no singletons; the top ten claim about 0.9%. The sample was peripheral blood mononuclear cells. Receptors originate from a person aged 18 to 70 in good health.

In its sample, this clone was seen many times. The read comes to an end 3 residues before the CDR3 does, leaving the germline J gene to fill in the end. The chain couples TRBV20-1 to TRBJ1-3; 10 bases are shared with TRBD1. Germline V gives CDR1 DFQATT, CDR2 SNEGSKA (reference sequence). Trimming took 6 bases from V and 7 from J; bases not matched to a gene: 3. This CDR3 is 12 amino acids long. The CDR3 region is CSAEGQGNTIYF. The sequenced CDR3 bases are TGCAGTGCGGAGGGACAGGGGAACACC.

This clone was recorded at least ten times. The read halts 3 residues ahead of the CDR3 end, with the missing end drawn from the germline J gene. The chain recombines TRBV29-1 with TRBJ1-1; 8 positions agree with TRBD1. Trimming at V came to 7 bases and at J to 5 bases, leaving 12 bases not matched to a gene. The CDR3 totals 14 residues. Germline V CDR1 and CDR2: SQVTM, ANQGSEA. The CDR3 DNA, read in part, is TGCAGCGGTGAGGGCCAGGGGGCGAGGACTGAA. This encodes CSGEGQGARTE. Given in full, the CDR3 is CSGEGQGARTEAFF.

In its sample, this clone was seen many times. The CDR3 end is not reached by the read, which stops 3 residues before it; the germline J gene fills it in. V usage is TRBV10-3 and J usage is TRBJ1-3, with 7 positions matching TRBD1. The V segment lost 6 bases and the J segment 0 bases; nucleotides outside the gene matches: 5. The CDR3 loop spans 15 amino acids. Per the germline V gene, CDR1 is ENHRY and CDR2 is SYGVKD. The CDR3 reads CAIRPDRDSGNTIYF. CDR3 bases read: TGTGCCATCAGGCCAGACAGGGACTCTGGAAACACC.

This clone was seen at least ten times. The read ends 3 residues shy of where the CDR3 ends; the end is completed using the germline J gene. The chain is built from TRBV19 and TRBJ2-3; 7 bases agree with TRBD1. Trimming at V came to 1 base and at J to 2 bases, leaving 3 bases not matched to a gene. Germline loops: CDR1 LNHDA, CDR2 SQIVND (reference sequence). The length of the CDR3 is 15 residues. The covered CDR3 bases are TGTGCCAGTAGTATAGGACAGGGAGACACAGATACG. Translating gives CASSIGQGDTDT. The full CDR3 is CASSIGQGDTDTQYF. Full variable domain (outside the CDR3, taken from reference TRBV19 and TRBJ2-3): DGGITQSPKYLFRKEGQNVTLSCEQNLNHDAMYWYRQDPGQGLRLIYYSQIVNDFQKGDIAEGYSVSREKKESFPLTVTSAQKNPTAFYLCASSIGQGDTDTQYFGPGTRLTVL.

This clone has a count of ten or more. The read is 3 residues too short to cover the CDR3 end, so that end is filled in from the germline J gene. The V and J genes are TRBV18 and TRBJ2-2, with D maybe TRBD2 (5 bases). Germline values: CDR1 KGHSH, CDR2 LQKENI. Trimming stripped 0 bases from V and 5 bases from J, with 16 bases between. This CDR3 comprises 17 residues. The CDR3 reads CASSPPRLAYRTGELFF. The covered CDR3 bases are TGTGCCAGCTCACCACCGAGGCTAGCCTATCGTACCGGGGAG.

This clone was counted many times. The missing CDR3 end, 3 residues past where the read stops, is filled in from the germline J gene. This chain uses TRBV20-1 with TRBJ1-1; 7 bases map to TRBD1. With 0 bases clipped from V and 0 bases from J, the junction kept 7 bases outside the gene matches. Germline V gene lookup returns CDR1 DFQATT and CDR2 SNEGSKA (reference sequence). This CDR3 comprises 16 residues. Incomplete CDR3 DNA: TGCAGTGCTAGAGACATTCTACAGGGGATGAACACTGAA. Its translation is CSARDILQGMNTE. The CDR3 in full is CSARDILQGMNTEAFF.

There are many counts of this clone. The read ends 3 residues shy of where the CDR3 ends; the end is completed using the germline J gene. This chain connects TRBV28 to TRBJ2-7; 7 nucleotides line up with TRBD2. J was trimmed by 2 bases and V by 2 bases; bases with no gene match: 0. Germline-derived CDR1 and CDR2 are MDHEN and SYDVKM. The CDR3 length is 13 residues. CDR3 loop: CASSLAGAYEQYF. The sequenced part of the CDR3 DNA is TGTGCCAGCAGTTTAGCGGGAGCCTACGAG.

This clone was counted many times. The sequence runs out 3 residues before the end of the CDR3; the remainder is reconstructed from the germline J gene. This chain joins TRBV5-1 and TRBJ1-5; a weak D match, TRBD1 (6 bases). Germline CDR1 SGHRS, CDR2 YFSETQ. The CDR3 is 14 amino acids. The V end was cut by 4 bases, the J end by 4 bases, with 12 bases between. The CDR3 DNA, read in part, is TGCGCCAGCAGCCCAGGGGACCAAAATCAGCCC. It yields the protein CASSPGDQNQP. The full CDR3 protein is CASSPGDQNQPQHF. Using reference TRBV5-1 and TRBJ1-5 for the parts outside the CDR3, the full variable domain is KAGVTQTPRYLIKTRGQQVTLSCSPISGHRSVSWYQQTPGQGLQFLFEYFSETQRNKGNFPGRFSGRQFSNSRSEMNVSTLELGDSALYLCASSPGDQNQPQHFGDGTRLSIL.

This clone was seen repeatedly, ten times or more. The read falls 3 residues short of the CDR3 end, and the missing part is taken from the germline J gene. V gene TRBV5-1 combines with J gene TRBJ2-3, with 8 bases aligning to TRBD1. Germline V gene sequence: CDR1 SGHRS, CDR2 YFSETQ. The CDR3 is 15 residues long. V was clipped by 4 bases and J by 2 bases; unmatched bases: 6. The CDR3 reads CASSNGQGPTDTQYF. The part of the CDR3 DNA that was read is TGCGCCAGCAGCAACGGACAGGGCCCCACAGATACG.

This clone was counted at least ten times. Read coverage stops 3 residues before the CDR3 terminus; the germline J gene supplies the remainder. The chain recombines TRBV5-5 with TRBJ1-2; TRBD1 matches 8 bases. The junction had 4 bases not matched to a gene; V was cut back by 0 bases and J by 3 bases. Per the germline V gene, CDR1 is SGHKS and CDR2 is YYEKEE (reference sequence). This CDR3 comprises 15 residues. CDR3 DNA, as far as it was read: TGTGCCAGCAGCTTGGTCGCGACAGGGGACTATGGC. Translating gives CASSLVATGDYG. The full CDR3 is CASSLVATGDYGYTF.

This clone was counted many times. Read coverage stops 3 residues before the CDR3 terminus; the germline J gene supplies the remainder. The chain carries TRBV5-1 and TRBJ2-7; TRBD2 agrees at 15 bases. With V trimmed by 4 bases and J by 1 base, 3 bases remained unmatched. Germline assignment: CDR1 SGHRS and CDR2 YFSETQ. The CDR3 sequence is 16 residues long. CDR3 sequence: CASSPGLAGGSYEQYF. CDR3 DNA, as far as it was read: TGCGCCAGCAGCCCGGGACTAGCGGGAGGTTCCTACGAG.

This clone was counted many times. The covered CDR3 bases are TGTGCCAGCAGCTCTAGCGGGAGGTGGGGTGAG. Protein sequence: CASSSSGRWGE. The complete CDR3 reads CASSSSGRWGEQFF. The chain links TRBV5-5 to TRBJ2-1; 11 bases map to TRBD2. Read coverage stops 3 residues before the CDR3 terminus; the germline J gene supplies the remainder. CDR1 is SGHKS and CDR2 is YYEKEE in the germline V gene (reference sequence). V lost 3 bases to trimming and J lost 9 bases; unmatched junction nucleotides: 5. This CDR3 is built from 14 residues.